A selection of T cell receptor beta chains follows, all from one sample in a study of blood T cells in healthy people across ages. TCRdb re-analysed the 5' RACE reads in MiXCR, keeping a single row per CDR3 protein. The repertoire consists of around 2 million distinct CDR3 sequences, with approximately 40% occurring once and the leading ten covering around 23%. Sequenced: blood. The receptor source for this set is a human donor in good health. The CDR3 runs from the conserved cysteine through the conserved F or W. A D gene is named only where the DNA matches it firmly. Some rows mark clone size as missing; the rest say once, few, many or name a class of expanded clone.

D	J	size	V	DNA	CDR3
TRBD1	TRBJ1-2	few	TRBV29-1	TGCAGCGTGGACAGGGCTCACGCGGGAAACTATGGCTACACCTTC	CSVDRAHAGNYGYTF
TRBD1	TRBJ1-1	NA	TRBV4-1	TGCGCCAGCAGCCAAAAGGGGGCAGGGGAGACTGAAGCTTTCTTT	CASSQKGAGETEAFF
NA	TRBJ2-4	many	TRBV7-4	TGTGCCAGCAGCTTCAGGGCAGCCAAAAACATTCAGTACTTC	CASSFRAAKNIQYF
TRBD1	TRBJ2-3	NA	TRBV10-3	TGTGCCATCTCCGGGACAGGGGGCGCAGATACGCAGTATTTT	CAISGTGGADTQYF
NA	TRBJ2-5	few	TRBV5-1	TGCGCCAGCAGCATGGGCCGAACTGGAGGAGAGACCCAGTACTTC	CASSMGRTGGETQYF
NA	TRBJ1-1	NA	TRBV9	TGTGCCAGCAGCTCCGCCGGCAGTGAAGCTTTCTTT	CASSSAGSEAFF
NA	TRBJ2-3	NA	TRBV4-1	TGCGCCAGCAGCCAACAATCGACAGCCACAGATACGCAGTATTTT	CASSQQSTATDTQYF
NA	TRBJ1-5	few	TRBV10-3	TGTGCCATCAGTGAACAGCGCTATCAGCCCCAGCATTTT	CAISEQRYQPQHF
NA	TRBJ2-7	many	TRBV29-1	TGCAGCGTAGGATCCTTCCGGGGGGAGCAGTACTTC	CSVGSFRGEQYF
TRBD1	TRBJ1-2	few	TRBV7-9	TGTGCCAGCAGCCCAATACTCCGGGACAGATATGGCTACACCTTC	CASSPILRDRYGYTF
TRBD2	TRBJ2-6	many	TRBV7-6	TGTGCCAGCAGCTTAAGGGCTAGCGGGGGGCCTACTGGGGCCAACGTCCTGACTTTC	CASSLRASGGPTGANVLTF
NA	TRBJ2-3	NA	TRBV7-9	TGTGCCAGCAGCTTCCCTACTAGACCGCAGGATACGCAGTATTTT	CASSFPTRPQDTQYF
TRBD2	TRBJ2-1	NA	TRBV6-6	TGTGCCAGCACCCCCGGGAGGGGGGGGTACAATGAGCAGTTCTTC	CASTPGRGGYNEQFF
NA	TRBJ1-1	few	TRBV7-2	TGTGCCAGCAGCTTACAGGGTCATGTCGCTGAAGCTTTCTTT	CASSLQGHVAEAFF
NA	TRBJ1-1	NA	TRBV2	TGTGCCAGCAGTGATTGGGTGAACACTGAAGCTTTCTTT	CASSDWVNTEAFF
TRBD1	TRBJ1-1	NA	TRBV15	TGTGCCACCAGCAGAGAAGGGACAGCGAACACTGAAGCTTTCTTT	CATSREGTANTEAFF
NA	TRBJ1-2	many	TRBV20-1	TGCAGTGCTAGGTTGAGGGGGTCATATGGCTACACCTTC	CSARLRGSYGYTF
NA	TRBJ2-7	few	TRBV3-1	TGTGCCAGCAGCCAGGATCCTGACTCCTACGAGCAGTACTTC	CASSQDPDSYEQYF
NA	TRBJ2-1	few	TRBV11-2	TGTGCCAGCAGCCCCCGCCAGGAGCAGTTCTTC	CASSPRQEQFF
TRBD2	TRBJ2-1	NA	TRBV5-5	TGTGCCAGCAGCGGGACTAGTTCCTACGAGCAGTTCTTC	CASSGTSSYEQFF
TRBD1	TRBJ1-2	few	TRBV6-2/TRBV6-3	TGTGCCAGCAGTTACTCGATTTATGGACAGGGGGCAGTCGGCTACACCTTC	CASSYSIYGQGAVGYTF
NA	TRBJ2-3	NA	TRBV15	TGTGCCACCAGCAACCAGCGGTCCACAGATACGCAGTATTTT	CATSNQRSTDTQYF
NA	TRBJ2-3	NA	TRBV4-1	TGCGCCAGCAGGACTATTGGGACTGGCAAAGATACGCAGTATTTT	CASRTIGTGKDTQYF
NA	TRBJ2-1	NA	TRBV6-5	TGTGCCAGCAGCAAACAGGGTACCCTCAATGAGCAGTTCTTC	CASSKQGTLNEQFF
TRBD2	TRBJ2-5	NA	TRBV7-2	TGTGCCAGCAGCTTAGTTGGGAGGGAAGAGACCCAGTACTTC	CASSLVGREETQYF
NA	TRBJ1-1	NA	TRBV6-2/TRBV6-3	TGTGCCAGCAGTTCCAACCCGGGACTTTGGGGCTTGAACACTGAAGCTTTCTTT	CASSSNPGLWGLNTEAFF
TRBD2	TRBJ2-3	once	TRBV6-2/TRBV6-3	TGTGCCAGCAGCCTAGAAGGGGCTAGCGGGATAAGCACAGATACGCAGTATTTT	CASSLEGASGISTDTQYF
TRBD2	TRBJ2-3	NA	TRBV4-3	TGCGCCAGCAGCCAAGATCTTGACCGGGGGGGCTTCACAGATACGCAGTATTTT	CASSQDLDRGGFTDTQYF
NA	TRBJ2-1	NA	TRBV12-3/TRBV12-4	TGTACCGGCAGTTTGGGGTGGGGGGTTAGCAATGAGCAGTTCTTC	CTGSLGWGVSNEQFF
TRBD2	TRBJ2-4	NA	TRBV6-2/TRBV6-3	TGTGCCAGCAGCTATCGCGGGGGGGCAGGAAACATTCAGTACTTC	CASSYRGGAGNIQYF
NA	TRBJ1-6	NA	TRBV15	TGTGCCACCAGCAGAGACAGGGGCCTGAAGTCCCCCTATAATTCACCCCTCCACTTT	CATSRDRGLKSPYNSPLHF
NA	TRBJ1-1	NA	TRBV4-1	TGCGCCAGCAGCCAAGATAATTGGTCGGACACTGAAGCTTTCTTT	CASSQDNWSDTEAFF
NA	TRBJ2-3	many	TRBV7-8	TGTGCCAGCAGCTTAGCAGTAAGCACAGATACGCAGTATTTT	CASSLAVSTDTQYF
TRBD1	TRBJ2-6	NA	TRBV20-1	TGCAGTGCCGCGGACCGCTACAGGGGGCGAATAACTGGGGCCAACGTCCTGACTTTC	CSAADRYRGRITGANVLTF
NA	TRBJ1-5	few	TRBV24-1	TGTGCCACCAGTGATGGCCCCCTCAATCAGCCCCAGCATTTT	CATSDGPLNQPQHF
NA	TRBJ1-5	few	TRBV5-5	TGTGCCAGCAGCTTGTATGGGTTCAGCAATCAGCCCCAGCATTTT	CASSLYGFSNQPQHF